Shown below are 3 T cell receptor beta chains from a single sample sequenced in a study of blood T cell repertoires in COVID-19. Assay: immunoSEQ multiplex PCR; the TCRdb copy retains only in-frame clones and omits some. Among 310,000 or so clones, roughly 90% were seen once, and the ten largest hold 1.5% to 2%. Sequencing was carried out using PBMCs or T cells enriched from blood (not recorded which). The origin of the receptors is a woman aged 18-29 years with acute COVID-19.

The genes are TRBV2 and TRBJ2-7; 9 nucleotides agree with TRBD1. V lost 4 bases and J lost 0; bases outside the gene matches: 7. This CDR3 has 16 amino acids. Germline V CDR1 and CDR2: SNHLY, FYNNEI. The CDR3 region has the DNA TGTGCCAGCAGTGGCTTGGACAGGGGTTTCTCCTACGAGCAGTACTTC. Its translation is CASSGLDRGFSYEQYF.

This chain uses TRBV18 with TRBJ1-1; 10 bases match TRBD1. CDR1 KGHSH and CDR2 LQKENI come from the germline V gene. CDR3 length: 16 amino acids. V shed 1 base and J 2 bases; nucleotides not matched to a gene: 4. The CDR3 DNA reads TGTGCCAGCTCACCACGGACAGGGGGAAGAAACACTGAAGCTTTCTTT. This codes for CASSPRTGGRNTEAFF.

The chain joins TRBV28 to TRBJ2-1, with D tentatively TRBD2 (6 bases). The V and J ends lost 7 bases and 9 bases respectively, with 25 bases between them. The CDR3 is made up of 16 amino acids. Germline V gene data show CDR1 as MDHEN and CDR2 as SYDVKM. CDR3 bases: TGTGCCAGCATCGGGCCCGTGACGGGAGAGGGCCTTGAGCAGTTCTTC. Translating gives CASIGPVTGEGLEQFF. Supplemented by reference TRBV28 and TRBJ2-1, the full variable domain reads DVKVTQSSRYLVKRTGEKVFLECVQDMDHENMFWYRQDPGLGLRLIYFSYDVKMKEKGDIPEGYSVSREKKERFSLILESASTNQTSMYLCASIGPVTGEGLEQFFGPGTRLTVL.